This T cell receptor (beta chain) was captured by sequencing in a study of blood T cell repertoires in COVID-19. Original processing methods: The authors estimated nucleated cell counts from reference gene primer amplification. Assay used: immunoSEQ multiplex PCR; TCRdb lists only in-frame clones, some missing. V, J and clone size reflect that table, while D and trimming were determined from the DNA. Here the sample spans some 240,000 clones, about 90% being singletons. Deletions cut 3 bases from V and 0 bases from J, with 17 bases between. Germline CDR1 and CDR2: KGHDR and SFDVKD. The CDR3 is 19 amino acids.

The TCR sequence derives from a middle-aged woman who had been exposed to COVID-19. The rearrangement links TRBV24-1 to TRBJ1-6; D uncertain. Sequenced sample: PBMCs or T cells enriched from blood (not recorded which). DNA of the CDR3: TGTGCCACCAGTGATCCAGGACCCTGGGAGAGCTCCTATAATTCACCCCTCCACTTT. Encoded protein: CATSDPGPWESSYNSPLHF.